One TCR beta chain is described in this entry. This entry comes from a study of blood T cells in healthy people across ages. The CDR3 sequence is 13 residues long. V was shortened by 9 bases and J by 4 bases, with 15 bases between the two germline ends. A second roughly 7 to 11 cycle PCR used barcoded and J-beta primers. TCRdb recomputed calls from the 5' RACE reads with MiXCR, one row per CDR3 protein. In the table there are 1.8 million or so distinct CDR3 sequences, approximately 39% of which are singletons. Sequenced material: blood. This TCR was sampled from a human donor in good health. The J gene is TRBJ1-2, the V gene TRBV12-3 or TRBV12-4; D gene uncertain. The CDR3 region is CARTLEEIYGYTF. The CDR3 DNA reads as TGTGCCAGGACTCTCGAAGAGATCTATGGCTACACCTTC.